The source of this TCR beta chain is a study of shared clonotypes between healthy human individuals. In its sample, this clone was seen a few times. V was clipped by 4 bases and J by 4 bases, with 14 bases between them. The germline V gene encodes CDR1 SQVTM and CDR2 ANQGSEA. This CDR3 has 14 amino acids. Researchers ran the assay at a deep level. Clones were sequenced by immunoSEQ multiplex PCR, and TCRdb holds only the in-frame ones, with some missing. This sample has fewer than 2.5 million clones; roughly 93% occur once, and the top ten carry approximately 0.36%. Within Nashville, Tennessee resided all donors, each a Caucasian adult. The investigators split CD4+ cells into a CD45RA+ naive subset and a CD45RA-negative memory subset.

The sequence derives from a man younger than 35 in good health. Some clones in this sample may be carry-over from other donors' samples. Sequencing was performed on naive CD4+ T cells from PBMCs. Noted subset: CD45RA+ positively selected. The chain recombines TRBV29-1 with TRBJ1-5; the D gene is possibly TRBD1 (6 bases). The CDR3 DNA is TGCAGCGTTGTACAGGGTTCGGGGAATCAGCCCCAGCATTTT. This sequence encodes CSVVQGSGNQPQHF.